The 21 T cell receptor beta chains below were found in one sample sequenced in a study of Graves' ophthalmopathy and Graves' hyperthyroidism. Amplification of TCR beta CDR3 regions used RNA transcripts. An opening RT-PCR round employed HTBI primers and preceded a second-round multiplex PCR. MiXCR, applied by TCRdb to the multiplex PCR reads, yields one record per CDR3 protein. The top ten clones hold roughly 45% of a sample with 600,000 to 950,000 distinct CDR3 sequences, roughly two fifths of them seen once. Sample: peripheral blood. The receptors shown here come from an adult man with Graves' ophthalmopathy.

About this clonotype itself: It may be a read error: a sequence one base away is much more abundant. The chain employs TRBV25-1 and TRBJ2-7; perhaps TRBD1 as D (6 bases). The CDR3 runs 14 residues. Germline V CDR1 and CDR2: MGHDK, SYGVNS. Trimming took off 2 bases at V and 6 bases at J, with 14 bases between the two ends. CDR3 coding DNA: TGTGCCAGCAGTGAAGCCAGGGGAGAGGGCGAGCAGTACTTC. As protein: CASSEARGEGEQYF.

The gene calls are TRBV29-1 and TRBJ2-7; 10 bases agree with TRBD1. Losses at the gene ends were 4 bases for V and 5 bases for J; bases not matched to a gene: 8. The CDR3 loop spans 14 amino acids. Germline V gene data show CDR1 as SQVTM and CDR2 as ANQGSEA. The CDR3 DNA reads as TGCAGCGTTGGCGGACAGGGGGGAACTGACGAGCAGTACTTC. Its protein product is CSVGGQGGTDEQYF.

The chain joins TRBV6-1 to TRBJ1-1; D is ambiguous. V lost 6 bases, J lost 4 bases, and 12 bases lay in between. CDR3 length equals 13 residues. The germline gives CDR1 MNHNS, CDR2 SASEGT. The DNA for the CDR3 is TGTGCCAGCAGCTACCTAGGGAGCACTGAAGCTTTCTTT. It yields the protein CASSYLGSTEAFF.

Note on this clonotype: Since a much larger clone is just one base distant, this may be a read error. This chain connects TRBV7-9 to TRBJ2-5; 9 nucleotides match TRBD1. CDR3 length equals 14 residues. The germline CDR1 and CDR2 sequences are SEHNR and FQNEAQ (reference sequence). CDR3: CASSAGQGQETRYF. Here the CDR3 DNA reads TGTGCCAGCAGCGCCGGACAGGGGCAAGAGACCCGGTACTTC.

This clonotype was picked up many times. The gene calls are TRBV7-9 and TRBJ2-7; TRBD2 is a possible D gene (6 bases). The V gene lost 5 bases and the J gene lost 6 bases, with 11 bases spanning the gap. CDR3 size: 12 residues. Germline CDR1 reads SEHNR; CDR2 reads FQNEAQ (reference sequence). The CDR3 DNA sequence: TGTGCCAGCAGCCCTGAGGGAGGCGAGCAGTACTTC. Translation: CASSPEGGEQYF.

Details on this clonotype: This sequence may be a read error, since a much larger clone differs from it by one base. This is likely a read error, given that the CDR3 carries no conserved phenylalanine or tryptophan at its end. The rearrangement joins TRBV16 to TRBJ1-2; 8 nucleotides align to TRBD1. CDR3 length equals 14 residues. Germline V lookup: CDR1 KGHSY, CDR2 FQNENV. The V gene end was trimmed by 5 bases and the J gene end by 6 bases; junction bases not matched to a gene: 8. The CDR3, as DNA: TGTGCCAGCAGCGTAGTTTCAGGGGGCGATGGCTACACCTCC. The encoded protein is CASSVVSGGDGYTS.

This clonotype was recorded at least ten times. The chain is built from TRBV20-1 and TRBJ1-5; TRBD1 matches at 7 bases. CDR1 DFQATT and CDR2 SNEGSKA come from the germline V gene (reference sequence). The CDR3 consists of 14 residues. V gave up 4 bases and J gave up 6 bases; unmatched junction bases: 9. The CDR3 is CSANAEGAVQPQHF. The CDR3 nucleotides are TGCAGTGCTAACGCCGAGGGGGCGGTTCAGCCCCAGCATTTT.

Concerning this clonotype itself: This may be a read error: a much more frequent sequence differs by one nucleotide. The genes are TRBV9 and TRBJ2-5, with a weak D call TRBD2 (5 bases). CDR3 size: 14 residues. The germline CDR1 and CDR2 sequences are SGDLS and YYNGEE. The CDR3 region has the DNA TGTGTCAGCAGCGCCGGGATCTTATCGGAGACCCAGTACTTC. Its translation: CVSSAGILSETQYF.

The V and J genes are TRBV2 and TRBJ1-4; the D is unclear. Germline V gene sequence: CDR1 SNHLY, CDR2 FYNNEI. Trimming pared 5 bases from V and 14 bases from J, leaving 12 bases between. The CDR3 is made up of 11 amino acids. The CDR3 DNA follows: TGTGCCAGCAGTCCGGACCGGGCGCTGTTTTTT. This gives the protein CASSPDRALFF.

This clonotype was picked up many times. The chain joins TRBV12-3 or TRBV12-4 to TRBJ1-5; possible D gene TRBD1, 5 bases. Trimming left V 5 bases short and J 6 bases short, with 17 bases between. This CDR3 has 15 residues. CDR3 protein: CASSPGDVGGQPQHF. The CDR3 bases are TGTGCCAGCAGTCCTGGAGACGTCGGGGGTCAGCCCCAGCATTTT.

This clonotype was found many times. The chain has TRBV24-1 and TRBJ1-5; 7 bases are shared with TRBD1. The CDR3 is made up of 17 amino acids. The V gene's germline CDR1 is KGHDR and CDR2 SFDVKD. J was trimmed by 2 bases and V by 3 bases; bases with no gene match: 9. This CDR3 reads CATSDAGTVHGNQPQHF. The CDR3 region has the DNA TGTGCCACCAGTGATGCAGGGACAGTCCATGGCAATCAGCCCCAGCATTTT.

About this clonotype: A clone one base away is much larger, so this may be a read error. This sequence joins TRBV2 and TRBJ2-5; the D gene could be TRBD1 or TRBD2 (6 bases each). This CDR3 region has 15 residues. V gave up 5 bases and J gave up 3 bases, with 16 bases separating them. Germline V gene data show CDR1 as SNHLY and CDR2 as FYNNEI. The CDR3 is CASSRLPGDKETQYF. CDR3 nucleotide sequence: TGTGCCAGCAGTAGACTCCCGGGGGACAAAGAGACCCAGTACTTC.

This clonotype appeared once. This sequence joins TRBV29-1 and TRBJ2-7; 7 bases are a match to TRBD1. J lost 3 bases, V lost 6 bases, and 11 bases had no gene match. Germline values: CDR1 SQVTM, CDR2 ANQGSEA. This CDR3 has 14 residues. This CDR3 is CSVRPGTEVYEQYF. As DNA, the CDR3 is TGCAGCGTCCGCCCCGGGACAGAGGTCTACGAGCAGTACTTC.

This clonotype was counted ten times or more. The gene calls are TRBV10-2 and TRBJ2-7; weak D call: TRBD2 (5 bases). Germline V CDR1 and CDR2: WSHSY, SAAADI. The V and J ends lost 8 bases and 0 bases respectively, with 17 bases between them. This CDR3 is 15 amino acids long. As DNA, the CDR3 is TGCGCCAGCTCCCGGGGTGGACTGTTCTCCTACGAGCAGTACTTC. This gives the protein CASSRGGLFSYEQYF.

In nucleotides, the CDR3 is TGTGCCAGCAGCTTAGAGGGGGCCCCTAATGAAAAACTGTTTTTT. This encodes CASSLEGAPNEKLFF. The chain links TRBV7-2 to TRBJ1-4; 7 bases match TRBD1. This CDR3 has 15 residues. Per the germline V gene, CDR1 is SGHTA and CDR2 is FQGNSA. The V gene end was trimmed by 1 base and the J gene end by 3 bases; junction bases not matched to a gene: 2.

This sequence joins TRBV2 and TRBJ2-7; 8 bases fit TRBD1. Matching the DNA end better, TRBJ2-1 makes the J call doubtful. Germline assignment: CDR1 SNHLY and CDR2 FYNNEI. CDR3 size: 16 residues. This chain's CDR3 is CASSLTGTGGGNEQFF. The CDR3 DNA reads TGTGCCAGCAGCCTTACCGGGACAGGTGGGGGGAATGAGCAGTTCTTC.

This clonotype was picked up a small number of times. The J gene is TRBJ1-2, the V gene TRBV4-3, with D possibly TRBD1 on 6 matching bases. The V end was cut by 0 bases, the J end by 2 bases, with 10 bases between. The CDR3 covers 15 residues. Germline values: CDR1 LGHNA, CDR2 YSLEER. The chain's CDR3 is CASSQEQDRNYGYTF. CDR3 in DNA: TGCGCCAGCAGCCAAGAGCAGGACAGAAACTATGGCTACACCTTC.

This chain uses TRBV12-3 or TRBV12-4 with TRBJ1-6; D ambiguous. CDR3 length: 14 residues. Trimming cost V 6 bases and J 7 bases, with 13 bases left between them. The CDR3 region has the DNA TGTGCCAGCAGGAGCAGATCAAGAAATTCACCCCTCCACTTT. Translated: CASRSRSRNSPLHF.

The CDR3 spells CSAAPGLGGSINGELFF. CDR3 bases: TGCAGTGCAGCCCCGGGACTAGGCGGTTCCATCAACGGGGAGCTGTTTTTT. The rearrangement uses TRBV20-1 and TRBJ2-2, with 8 bases identical to TRBD2. CDR3 length: 17 residues. CDR1 is DFQATT, CDR2 SNEGSKA, per germline (reference sequence). With V trimmed by 6 bases and J by 7 bases, 19 bases remained unmatched.

This clonotype appeared a few times. This may stem from a read error, because a much larger clone lies one nucleotide away. The rearrangement joins TRBV5-4 to TRBJ1-6; no clear D gene. In germline, CDR1 is SGHNT, CDR2 YYREEE (reference sequence). V was trimmed by 0 bases and J by 0 bases, leaving 7 bases between them. This CDR3 region has 16 residues. As DNA, the CDR3 is TGTGCCAGCAGCTTGGACAGCAGCTCCTATAATTCACCCCTCCACTTT. Encoded protein: CASSLDSSSYNSPLHF.

This clonotype was found many times. This chain uses TRBV7-6 with TRBJ2-7; D remains unclear. The length of the CDR3 is 13 residues. Trimming pared 3 bases from V and 2 bases from J, leaving 8 bases between. Germline V gene sequence: CDR1 SGHVS, CDR2 FNYEAQ. In DNA, the CDR3 is TGTGCCAGCAGCTTTGGCAGGACCTACGAGCAGTACTTC. Amino acids: CASSFGRTYEQYF.